One sample yielded the 8 T cell receptor beta chains listed below, sequenced in a study of cytomegalovirus exposure and HLA in healthy donors. The assay was immunoSEQ multiplex PCR, and TCRdb's table has in-frame clones only and misses some. Of over 100,000 clones listed, 88% are singletons. The sequenced sample was PBMCs. These receptors were collected from a woman aged 18-29 years in good health and CMV-seronegative.

This chain joins TRBV7-3 and TRBJ2-1; 7 nucleotides agree with TRBD1. Germline-derived CDR1 and CDR2 are SGHTA and FQGTGA. V shed 5 bases and J 6 bases; nucleotides not matched to a gene: 13. The CDR3 length is 16 residues. The CDR3 here is CASSMIRSQGVNEQFF. Here the CDR3 DNA reads TGTGCCAGCAGCATGATTAGAAGCCAGGGGGTCAATGAGCAGTTCTTC.

This chain joins TRBV4-3 and TRBJ1-2, with D tentatively TRBD1 (5 bases). Per the germline V gene, CDR1 is LGHNA and CDR2 is YSLEER. The V gene lost 1 base and the J gene lost 4 bases, with 13 bases spanning the gap. This CDR3 is 15 amino acids long. The CDR3 sequence: CASSQGSGRGYGYTF. CDR3 DNA: TGCGCCAGCAGCCAAGGGTCAGGGAGGGGCTATGGCTACACCTTC.

The chain is built from TRBV21-1 and TRBJ2-5; the DNA was not compared with TRBD2, the D call given in the table. TRBV21-1 is noted as a pseudogene. The CDR3 totals 15 residues. CDR3 region: CASSKAPLAGETQYF. The CDR3 DNA sequence: TGTGCCAGCAGCAAAGCGCCCCTCGCCGGAGAGACCCAGTACTTC.

This clone was observed a handful of times. The chain joins TRBV4-3 to TRBJ1-3, with D tentatively TRBD1 (6 bases). Germline V lookup: CDR1 LGHNA, CDR2 YSLEER. This CDR3 contains 16 residues. Trimming removed 4 bases at V and 2 bases at J, with 15 bases between. DNA of the CDR3: TGCGCCAGCAGCCTGACAGGACCCTTAACTGGAAACACCATATATTTT. Translation gives CASSLTGPLTGNTIYF.

The chain combines TRBV6-5 with TRBJ1-4; TRBD1 is a possible D gene (6 bases). CDR1 and CDR2 (germline): MNHEY, SVGAGI. The CDR3 sequence is 14 residues long. V lost 4 bases and J lost 6, with 12 bases in between. The CDR3 is CASSFRDMDEKLFF. The CDR3 DNA reads as TGTGCCAGCAGTTTCCGGGACATGGATGAAAAACTGTTTTTT.

This clone showed up just once. The chain employs TRBV25-1 and TRBJ1-5; 10 nucleotides align to TRBD1. The V gene end was trimmed by 1 base and the J gene end by 9 bases; junction bases not matched to a gene: 12. Germline V gene data show CDR1 as MGHDK and CDR2 as SYGVNS. This CDR3 is built from 17 residues. CDR3 nucleotides: TGTGCCAGCAGTGAATTCCCGCCCGGGACAGGGGATCGGCCCCAGCATTTT. This sequence encodes CASSEFPPGTGDRPQHF. The variable domain in full, with the rest retrieved from reference TRBV25-1 and TRBJ1-5, is EADIYQTPRYLVIGTGKKITLECSQTMGHDKMYWYQQDPGMELHLIHYSYGVNSTEKGDLSSESTVSRIRTEHFPLTLESARPSHTSQYLCASSEFPPGTGDRPQHFGDGTRLSIL.

The gene calls are TRBV9 and TRBJ2-6; TRBD1 matches at 7 bases. V lost 4 bases, J lost 1 base, and 8 bases stayed unmatched. CDR1 is SGDLS, CDR2 YYNGEE, per germline. The CDR3 extends over 17 amino acids. CDR3 residues: CASSIGQVWSGANVLTF. The CDR3 DNA reads TGTGCCAGCAGCATTGGACAGGTTTGGTCTGGGGCCAACGTCCTGACTTTC.

The chain joins TRBV4-3 to TRBJ1-1; D call uncertain. Germline V gives CDR1 LGHNA, CDR2 YSLEER. The CDR3 has 18 amino acids. The V end was cut by 0 bases, the J end by 2 bases, with 19 bases between. CDR3 DNA: TGCGCCAGCAGCCAAGACCGCACCCCAGGTACGGATAACACTGAAGCTTTCTTT. Its protein is CASSQDRTPGTDNTEAFF.